This TCR beta chain came from a study of T-cell reconstitution after alpha-beta-depleted transplantation in children. There are 11 residues in the CDR3. V lost 6 bases to trimming and J lost 11 bases; unmatched junction nucleotides: 5. CDR1 MNHEY and CDR2 SMNVEV come from the germline V gene (reference sequence). Unique molecular identifiers were used to barcode this TCRbeta library. MiXCR, applied by TCRdb to the PCR reads, yields one record per CDR3 protein. In the table there are approximately 210,000 distinct CDR3 sequences, approximately 15% of which are singletons. This clonotype was detected many times.

The rearrangement links TRBV27 to TRBJ2-7; TRBD1 agrees at 9 bases. The origin of this receptor is a human donor who donated a stem cell graft to a child with acute lymphoblastic leukemia. Sequenced here: PBMCs from the stem cell graft donor, sampled from the stem cell graft. CDR3 DNA: TGTGCCAGCAGCCGCCGGGACAGGGAGTACTTC. Translation: CASSRRDREYF.